The TCR beta chain described here comes from a study of regulatory T cells in long-lasting Graves disease. Findings of the study overall: Persistent disease favored TRBV28, TRBJ1-2 and TRBJ2-5.

Concerning this clonotype: Its antigen is still unknown.

In building TCR beta libraries, iRepertoire HTBI primers were used together with Arm-PCR of CDR3 regions. TCRdb independently ran MiXCR on the multiplex PCR reads; one entry per CDR3 protein. The sample records fewer than 600,000 distinct CDR3 sequences, roughly 22% being singletons. Time point of the sample: persistent/refractory GD, antithyroid drugs over 5 years with positive TRAb. PBMC RNA served as the TCR library source. Germline loops: CDR1 MNHNS, CDR2 SASEGT. The length of the CDR3 is 14 residues. The V and J ends lost 7 bases and 5 bases respectively, with 18 bases between them. Sequencing was performed on peripheral blood mononuclear cells (PBMCs), taken when the disease was refractory, from a patient treated with antithyroid drugs. The sequence was obtained from a female donor with Graves disease. This chain uses TRBV6-1 with TRBJ2-7; D may be TRBD2 (5 bases). The CDR3 bases are TGTGCCAGCACCAGCTTGCAGCGGCTCCACGAGCAGTACTTC. This translates into CASTSLQRLHEQYF.